This TCR beta chain was observed in a study of early T cells in non-severe SARS-CoV-2 infection. This clonotype was seen only a few times. From the 5' RACE reads, TCRdb called clonotypes with MiXCR, one entry per CDR3 protein. The top ten clones hold about 3.4% of a sample with 70,000 to 90,000 distinct CDR3 sequences, approximately 12% of them seen once. Looked up from germline, CDR1 is SEHNR and CDR2 is FQNEAQ (reference sequence). Trimming shortened V by 5 bases and J by 0 bases, and 9 bases separated the two germline ends. This CDR3 has 14 residues. Sequencing used whole blood. This TCR came from an adult who was a healthcare worker with PCR-confirmed SARS-CoV-2 infection or an uninfected control (not recorded which). The V call is TRBV7-9, the J call TRBJ2-3; unclear D gene. This CDR3 is CASSPDPSTDTQYF. The CDR3 DNA follows: TGTGCCAGCAGCCCGGACCCGAGCACAGATACGCAGTATTTT.